Listed here are 15 T cell receptor beta chains from one sample, sequenced in a study of blood T cell repertoires in COVID-19. The assay was immunoSEQ multiplex PCR, and TCRdb's table has in-frame clones only and misses some. The sample includes around 99,000 clones, approximately 88% of them seen just once. Sample: peripheral blood. The origin of the receptors is a middle-aged man with active or convalescent COVID-19.

V is TRBV16 and J is TRBJ1-2; 7 bases line up with TRBD1. V lost 4 bases and J lost 8; bases outside the gene matches: 7. The germline V gene has CDR1 KGHSY and CDR2 FQNENV. This CDR3 contains 13 residues. The CDR3: CASSRWTGQGYTF. Here the CDR3 DNA reads TGTGCCAGCAGCCGCTGGACAGGTCAAGGCTACACCTTC.

This CDR3 is CATKVGRAKYNEQFF. CDR3 nucleotides: TGTGCCACCAAGGTCGGGAGGGCTAAGTACAATGAGCAGTTCTTC. This rearrangement joins TRBV15 to TRBJ2-1, with 8 bases lining up with TRBD2. Germline CDR1 LNHNV, CDR2 YYDKDF (reference sequence). After removal of 7 bases from V and 4 bases from J, the junction contained 9 bases not matched to a gene. This CDR3 region has 15 residues.

The sample holds one count of this clone. The rearrangement joins TRBV2 to TRBJ2-7, with D possibly being TRBD2 (5 bases). CDR1 is SNHLY, CDR2 FYNNEI, per germline. Trimming took 3 bases from V and 4 from J, leaving 10 bases between them. There are 13 residues in the CDR3. The CDR3 reads CASSDRTGYEQYF. The CDR3 DNA reads as TGTGCCAGCAGTGACAGGACGGGATACGAGCAGTACTTC. Variable domain in full (rest from reference TRBV2 and TRBJ2-7): EPEVTQTPSHQVTQMGQEVILRCVPISNHLYFYWYRQILGQKVEFLVSFYNNEISEKSEIFDDQFSVERPDGSNFTLKIRSTKLEDSAMYFCASSDRTGYEQYFGPGTRLTVT.

The chain uses TRBV7-9 and TRBJ2-1; 9 nucleotides line up with TRBD2. Trimming at V came to 1 base and at J to 6 bases, leaving 7 bases not matched to a gene. Germline CDR1 is SEHNR and CDR2 is FQNEAQ (reference sequence). The CDR3 runs to 16 residues. CDR3 nucleotides: TGTGCCAGCAGCTTAGATGTTAGCGGGAGAAGCAATGAGCAGTTCTTC. This gives the protein CASSLDVSGRSNEQFF.

V is TRBV4-1 and J is TRBJ2-1; possible D gene TRBD2, 6 bases. The V gene lost 4 bases and the J gene lost 7 bases, with 23 bases spanning the gap. Germline V CDR1 and CDR2: MGHRA, YSYEKL. The CDR3 runs 17 residues. The CDR3 reads CASSRAGLAAMGNEQFF. For the CDR3, the DNA is TGCGCCAGCAGCCGAGCAGGGTTAGCGGCCATGGGGAATGAGCAGTTCTTC.

The chain uses TRBV30 and TRBJ1-1, with 7 nucleotides matching TRBD1. Germline V gene data show CDR1 as GTSNPN and CDR2 as SVGIG (reference sequence). The CDR3 length is 13 residues. V shed 4 bases and J 4 bases; nucleotides not matched to a gene: 6. The CDR3 protein is CAWTWQGGTEAFF. The CDR3 coding sequence is TGTGCCTGGACTTGGCAGGGGGGCACTGAAGCTTTCTTT.

Written as DNA, the CDR3 is TGTGCCAGCAGCCAAGGGCCGGGGACAGGGGGCGCGCATCAGCCCCAGCATTTT. Translated: CASSQGPGTGGAHQPQHF. The rearrangement uses TRBV3-1 (or the pseudogene TRBV3-2) and TRBJ1-5, with 12 bases fitting TRBD1. Germline V lookup: CDR1 LGHDT, CDR2 YNNKEL (reference sequence). This CDR3 has 18 residues. J lost 5 bases, V lost 1 base, and 9 bases had no gene match.

This clone was recorded at least ten times. Additional DNA sequences in this sample encode the identical CDR3. This chain links TRBV27 with TRBJ2-3; tentative D call: TRBD2 (5 bases). Trimming stripped 2 bases from V and 0 bases from J, with 9 bases between. The CDR3 sequence is 15 residues long. The germline V gene encodes CDR1 MNHEY and CDR2 SMNVEV (reference sequence). CDR3 sequence: CASSLGSSSTDTQYF. The CDR3 region has the DNA TGTGCCAGCAGTTTAGGGAGCTCTAGCACAGATACGCAGTATTTT.

V is TRBV6-5 and J is TRBJ2-7; 7 bases fit TRBD2. Unmatched junction bases numbered 1, after V lost 2 bases and J lost 3 bases. Germline V gene lookup returns CDR1 MNHEY and CDR2 SVGAGI. This CDR3 comprises 13 residues. The CDR3 DNA follows: TGTGCCAGCAGTTACGGGACTATCTACGAGCAGTACTTC. This translates into CASSYGTIYEQYF.

The chain uses TRBV10-2 and TRBJ1-2; possibly TRBD1 for D (6 bases). The germline gives CDR1 WSHSY, CDR2 SAAADI. The CDR3 is made up of 13 amino acids. Deletions cut 5 bases from V and 1 base from J, with 8 bases between. The CDR3 nucleotides read TGCGCCAGCAGTTACAGGGATAACTATGGCTACACCTTC. Its translation: CASSYRDNYGYTF.

The rearrangement links TRBV5-1 to TRBJ2-1; 9 nucleotides align to TRBD1. V was clipped by 0 bases and J by 5 bases; unmatched bases: 15. CDR1 and CDR2 (germline): SGHRS, YFSETQ. This CDR3 is 19 amino acids long. The CDR3 loop reads CASSLDFSGQGTFNNEQFF. The DNA of the CDR3 is TGCGCCAGCAGCTTGGATTTTTCGGGACAGGGTACCTTCAACAATGAGCAGTTCTTC. The variable domain in full, with the rest retrieved from reference TRBV5-1 and TRBJ2-1, is KAGVTQTPRYLIKTRGQQVTLSCSPISGHRSVSWYQQTPGQGLQFLFEYFSETQRNKGNFPGRFSGRQFSNSRSEMNVSTLELGDSALYLCASSLDFSGQGTFNNEQFFGPGTRLTVL.

The chain carries TRBV6-6 and TRBJ1-1; D gene ambiguous. The CDR3 runs 12 residues. The V end lost 2 bases, the J end lost 8 bases, and 9 bases lay between the germline ends. Germline V lookup: CDR1 MNHNY, CDR2 SVGAGI (reference sequence). The CDR3 bases are TGTGCCAGCAGTTACGGCGAGGGAGAAGCTTTCTTT. It yields the protein CASSYGEGEAFF.

V is TRBV28 and J is TRBJ1-5; D may be TRBD1 (5 bases). Per germline, CDR1 MDHEN and CDR2 SYDVKM. This CDR3 comprises 19 residues. V lost 2 bases, J lost 0 bases, and 20 bases lay in between. The CDR3 sequence is CASSLMSSGGGYSNQPQHF. For the CDR3, the DNA is TGTGCCAGCAGTTTAATGTCGAGCGGGGGGGGTTATAGCAATCAGCCCCAGCATTTT.

With regard to this clone: This CDR3 is also generated by other DNA sequences in the sample. The chain joins TRBV7-2 to TRBJ1-1; perhaps TRBD1 as D (5 bases). The V end was cut by 5 bases, the J end by 5 bases, with 12 bases between. Germline V lookup: CDR1 SGHTA, CDR2 FQGNSA. CDR3 length equals 13 residues. For the CDR3, the DNA is TGTGCCAGCAGCCTCGCTAGGGGTACTGAAGCTTTCTTT. Its protein is CASSLARGTEAFF.

This rearrangement joins TRBV3-1 (or the pseudogene TRBV3-2) to TRBJ2-5, with 7 positions matching TRBD1. Germline CDR1 is LGHDT and CDR2 is YNNKEL (reference sequence). CDR3 length: 15 residues. Trimming at V came to 0 bases and at J to 9 bases, leaving 10 bases not matched to a gene. In DNA form, the CDR3 reads TGTGCCAGCAGCCAAGATGGGGCAGGGGGACGTTCCCAGTACTTC. This codes for CASSQDGAGGRSQYF.